The present T cell receptor beta chain was sequenced within a study of cytomegalovirus exposure and HLA in healthy donors. Study results and caveats: V segments that were indistinguishable, TRBV6-2 and TRBV6-3 among them, were omitted from analysis. The productive fraction for most TCR beta V segments was about 87% or about 30% in an earlier analysis.

For this clone: The antigen is unknown.

The length of the CDR3 is 16 residues. Germline CDR1 and CDR2: SNHLY and FYNNEI. J lost 3 bases, V lost 6 bases, and 9 bases had no gene match. At the time of sampling, donors were nominally healthy, though unrecorded immune exposures were likely. Use of 60 Vbeta and 13 Jbeta primers characterized the PCR. The protocol was immunoSEQ multiplex PCR, while the TCRdb copy is restricted to in-frame clones and leaves out a portion. The sample contains over 150,000 clones, roughly four fifths of which appear only once. The V call is TRBV2, the J call TRBJ2-1, with TRBD1 matching over 9 bases. The source of this sequence is a girl aged 5-17 years in good health and CMV-seropositive. Sequencing used PBMCs. The CDR3 DNA is TGTGCCAGCAGCAAGACCGGGACAGGGATCTACAATGAGCAGTTCTTC. Amino acid sequence: CASSKTGTGIYNEQFF.